This T cell receptor (beta chain) is from a study of blood T cell repertoires in COVID-19. In the study overall: Specimens from acute and convalescent COVID-19 originated in the United States, Italy and Spain. Sources were T cells, B-cell-depleted T cells, or PBMCs; the material itself was cDNA or gDNA.

In the original processing: For nucleated cells, counts were estimated from reference gene primer amplification. The protocol was immunoSEQ multiplex PCR, while the TCRdb copy is restricted to in-frame clones and leaves out a portion. V, J and clone size are taken as reported in that table, and D and trimming were inferred from the DNA itself. Here the sample spans 130,000 to 150,000 clones, about three quarters being singletons. This TCR was recovered from an elderly man with acute or convalescent COVID-19. Sequencing was performed on peripheral blood.

CDR3 sequence: CSAGGTYEQYF. The CDR3 DNA follows: TGCAGTGCCGGGGGTACCTACGAGCAGTACTTC. V usage is TRBV20-1 and J usage is TRBJ2-7, with D possibly being TRBD2 (6 bases). Trimming took 6 bases from V and 2 from J, leaving 8 bases between them. The germline V gene has CDR1 DFQATT and CDR2 SNEGSKA (reference sequence). CDR3 size: 11 residues.